This T cell receptor beta chain derives from a study of cytomegalovirus exposure and HLA in healthy donors (dated by TCRdb to between 2016 and 2019). Notes on the research overall: According to a later analysis, the approximately 130 validation repertoires were produced on the same platform as the 600 to 850 repertoires of the first cohort. The study was designed to test whether signatures of past pathogen exposure could be identified by cataloging public T cell receptors. A separate validation cohort of approximately 130 different subjects was used in addition to the approximately 670-subject first cohort. High-throughput TCR immunosequencing, statistical association of individual TCRs with disease status, and machine learning were combined to predict cytomegalovirus infection status.

Donors formed part of the validation cohort, which comprised 120 subjects and was distinct from the first cohort of over 500 subjects. Overall results and qualifications from the work: Most TCR sequences were seen in very few donors, while some public TCRs were found in many individuals. A total of 150 or so TCR beta chains were listed by the study as associated with cytomegalovirus. The authors suggested that the approach could potentially be extended to other disease states and immunological phenotypes. In both the original and validation cohorts, the classifier was reported to diagnose cytomegalovirus status with high specificity and sensitivity. A later analysis found that TCRs clustered in the first cohort also tended to co-occur in the approximately 120 validation repertoires, with approximately 93% of cluster scores above 0. Three of the identified cytomegalovirus-associated TCR beta chains were confirmed in vitro to be specific for cytomegalovirus antigens. All 120 or so repertoires were used to score co-occurrence in the validation cohort in a later analysis, because that analysis had no HLA typing for the cohort.

Note on this clone: Its cognate antigen has yet to be identified. Base qualities are missing; no much larger clone stands one base away.

The library came from the immunoSEQ multiplex PCR assay. Per the original workflow: A statistical classification framework was built for diagnosing cytomegalovirus status from the catalog of TCR beta chain sequences. Imported from immuneACCESS, the table was reduced by TCRdb to in-frame sequences with V and J called. These copies leave out some clones; in studies compared against another copy, an unresolved V gene accounts for under half, and the cause of the remainder is not known. V, J and clone size are those of that table, while D and trimming were read from the DNA. This sample gives about 110,000 clones in total; around 95% of them show up just once. 0.67% of the sample lies in the top ten. CDR1 is given as MNHEY and CDR2 as SMNVEV, both from the germline V gene (reference sequence). From the cysteine up to the phenylalanine, the CDR3 has a length of 14 residues. Solely the CDR3 DNA is kept, with 42 bases framed from the first base. From V the trimming removes 2 bases and from J it removes 6 bases, while the gene matches leave 5 bases of the junction unaccounted for.

The chain uses TRBV27 and TRBJ2-3; TRBD1 agrees with 7 junctional bases. Sample: PBMCs. This clonotype was obtained from a woman aged 18-30 years in good health and CMV-seronegative. The CDR3 has the sequence CASSLGQGVDTQYF. The nucleotide sequence is TGTGCCAGCAGTTTAGGGCAGGGGGTGGATACGCAGTATTTT.